This record concerns one TCR beta chain sequence. Using genomic DNA as the template, TCR beta VDJ and CDR3 profiling was carried out. TCRdb passed the reads through MiXCR, listing each CDR3 protein once. Here the sample spans 220,000 or so distinct CDR3 sequences, about 60% being singletons. Sequencing involved patients with CD8+CD57+ cell expansion previously shown by flow cytometry. The trim removed 3 bases at V and 1 base at J, leaving 17 bases unmatched. The CDR3 runs 19 residues. The V gene's germline CDR1 is DFQATT and CDR2 SNEGSKA (reference sequence). The data derive from a study of CD8+CD57+ T cells in acquired aplastic anemia.

This TCR was recovered from a human donor with aplastic anemia. Input material: sorted CD4+, CD8+, or CD8+CD57+ T cells (not recorded which) from PBMCs. The genes are TRBV20-1 and TRBJ2-3, with TRBD2 matching over 9 bases. DNA of the CDR3: TGCAGTGCTAGGTGGCTCTCTAGCGGGATTGCTTGGGGCACAGATACGCAGTATTTT. Amino acid sequence: CSARWLSSGIAWGTDTQYF.